The T cell receptor (beta chain) under discussion was sequenced for a study of T cells expressing NK-cell markers. The germline V gene encodes CDR1 PRHDT and CDR2 FYEKMQ (reference sequence). CDR3 size: 15 residues. With the 5' RACE reads reprocessed, TCRdb shows one record per CDR3 protein and no DNA. The listing records roughly 180,000 distinct CDR3 sequences. This TCR was recovered from a man aged 18-75 years in good health. Sequencing used blood T cells: a sorted CD56 or NKG2C T cell subset, CD4+ or CD8+ T cells, or bulk PBMC T cells (not recorded which). The J gene is TRBJ2-1, the V gene TRBV13; with no DNA, the TCRdb D assignment of TRBD2 cannot be verified. This chain's CDR3 is CASSPQGLADGEQFF. Based on the CDR3 plus reference TRBV13 and TRBJ2-1, the full variable domain is AAGVIQSPRHLIKEKRETATLKCYPIPRHDTVYWYQQGPGQDPQFLISFYEKMQSDKGSIPDRFSAQQFSDYHSELNMSSLELGDSALYFCASSPQGLADGEQFFGPGTRLTVL.